This T cell receptor (beta chain) is drawn from a study of early T cells in non-severe SARS-CoV-2 infection. In the study overall: The study sequenced bulk RNA from unsorted whole blood, with chains unpaired.

This clonotype was counted between two and nine times. No antigen is known for it. The germline V gene has CDR1 SGHAT and CDR2 FQNNGV. The CDR3 is 12 residues long. Trimming removed 4 bases at V and 7 bases at J, with 9 bases between. Unique molecular identifiers were added to individual cDNA molecules. From the 5' RACE reads, TCRdb called clonotypes with MiXCR, one entry per CDR3 protein. The repertoire holds some 42,000 distinct CDR3 sequences, roughly 6% seen once, with about 7.8% in the top ten. The study, taken as a whole, reports: VDJdb matching favored anti-spike CD8 responses, missing private and CD4 specificities.

The TCR was taken from an adult who was a healthcare worker with PCR-confirmed SARS-CoV-2 infection or an uninfected control (not recorded which). This sequence joins TRBV11-2 and TRBJ2-3; possibly TRBD1 or TRBD2 for D (5 bases each). The source was whole blood, collected at baseline. This chain's CDR3 is CASSSGSHTQYF. The CDR3 DNA is TGTGCCAGCAGCTCAGGGAGTCATACGCAGTATTTT.